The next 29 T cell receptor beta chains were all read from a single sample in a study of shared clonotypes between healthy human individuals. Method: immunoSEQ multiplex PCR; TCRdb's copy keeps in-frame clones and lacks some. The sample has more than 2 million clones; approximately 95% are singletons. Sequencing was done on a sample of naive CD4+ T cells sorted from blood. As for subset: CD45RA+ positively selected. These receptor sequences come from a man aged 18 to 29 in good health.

CDR3 loop: CASSQSVRTEAFF. CDR3 sequence (DNA): TGTGCCAGCAGCCAGTCCGTCAGAACTGAAGCTTTCTTT. This chain joins TRBV4-2 and TRBJ1-1; D gene unclear. Trimming took 3 bases from V and 5 from J, leaving 10 bases between them. This CDR3 region has 13 residues. Germline values: CDR1 LGHNA, CDR2 YNFKEQ.

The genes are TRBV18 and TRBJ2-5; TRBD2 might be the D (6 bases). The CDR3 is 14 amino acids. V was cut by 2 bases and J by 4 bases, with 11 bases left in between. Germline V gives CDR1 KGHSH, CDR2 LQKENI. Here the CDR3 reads CASSPAGIPETQYF. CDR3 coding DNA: TGTGCCAGCTCACCAGCGGGGATTCCAGAGACCCAGTACTTC.

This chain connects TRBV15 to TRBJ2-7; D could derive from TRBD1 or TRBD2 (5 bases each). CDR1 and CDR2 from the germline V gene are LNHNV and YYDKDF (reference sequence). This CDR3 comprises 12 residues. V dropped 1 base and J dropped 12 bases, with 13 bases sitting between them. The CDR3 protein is CATSRGRQRLYF. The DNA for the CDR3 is TGTGCCACCAGCAGAGGTCGACAGCGGTTGTACTTC.

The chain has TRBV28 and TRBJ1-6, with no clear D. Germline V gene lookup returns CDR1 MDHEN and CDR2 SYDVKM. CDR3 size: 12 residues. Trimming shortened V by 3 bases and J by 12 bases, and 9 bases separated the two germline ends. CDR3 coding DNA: TGTGCCAGCAGTTTGATCCCATTACCCCTCCACTTT. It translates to CASSLIPLPLHF.

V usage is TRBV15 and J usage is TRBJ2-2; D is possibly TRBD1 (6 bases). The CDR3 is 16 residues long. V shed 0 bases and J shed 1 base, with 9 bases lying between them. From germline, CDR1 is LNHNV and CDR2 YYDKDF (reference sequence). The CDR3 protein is CATSREAGENTGELFF. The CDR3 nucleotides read TGTGCCACCAGCAGAGAAGCAGGGGAGAACACCGGGGAGCTGTTTTTT.

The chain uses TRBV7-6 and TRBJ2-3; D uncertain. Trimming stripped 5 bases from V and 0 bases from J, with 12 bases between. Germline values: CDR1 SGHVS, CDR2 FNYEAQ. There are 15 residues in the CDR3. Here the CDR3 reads CASSPSPTSTDTQYF. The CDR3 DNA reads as TGTGCCAGCAGCCCCTCCCCGACTAGCACAGATACGCAGTATTTT.

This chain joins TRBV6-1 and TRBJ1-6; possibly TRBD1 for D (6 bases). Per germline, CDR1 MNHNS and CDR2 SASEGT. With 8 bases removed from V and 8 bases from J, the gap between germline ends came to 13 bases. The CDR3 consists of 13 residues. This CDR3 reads CASSRGYDSPLHF. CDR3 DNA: TGTGCCAGCTCGAGGGGGTACGATTCACCCCTCCACTTT.

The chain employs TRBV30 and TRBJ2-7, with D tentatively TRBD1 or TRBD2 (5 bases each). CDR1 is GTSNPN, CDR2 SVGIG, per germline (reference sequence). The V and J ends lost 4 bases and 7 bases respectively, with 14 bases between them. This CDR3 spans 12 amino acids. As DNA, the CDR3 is TGTGCCTGGAAGCGAGGGGTAACTGAGCAGTACTTC. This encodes CAWKRGVTEQYF.

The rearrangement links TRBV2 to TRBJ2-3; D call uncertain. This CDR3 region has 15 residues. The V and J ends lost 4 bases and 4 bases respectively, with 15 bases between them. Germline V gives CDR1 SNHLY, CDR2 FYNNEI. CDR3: CASSAVGSKADTQYF. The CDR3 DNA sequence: TGTGCCAGCAGTGCGGTGGGCAGTAAAGCAGATACGCAGTATTTT.

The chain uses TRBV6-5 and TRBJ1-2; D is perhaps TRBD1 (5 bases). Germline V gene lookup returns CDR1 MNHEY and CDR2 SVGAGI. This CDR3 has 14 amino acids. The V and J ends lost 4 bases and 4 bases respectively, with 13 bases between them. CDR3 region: CASSSTRDRYGYTF. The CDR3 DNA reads TGTGCCAGCAGTTCCACTCGGGACCGCTATGGCTACACCTTC.

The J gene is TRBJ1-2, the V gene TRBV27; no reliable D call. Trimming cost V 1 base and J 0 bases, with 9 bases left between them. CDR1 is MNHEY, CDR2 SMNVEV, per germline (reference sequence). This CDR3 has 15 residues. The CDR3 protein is CASSLLWGSNYGYTF. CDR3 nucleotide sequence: TGTGCCAGCAGTTTATTGTGGGGATCTAACTATGGCTACACCTTC.

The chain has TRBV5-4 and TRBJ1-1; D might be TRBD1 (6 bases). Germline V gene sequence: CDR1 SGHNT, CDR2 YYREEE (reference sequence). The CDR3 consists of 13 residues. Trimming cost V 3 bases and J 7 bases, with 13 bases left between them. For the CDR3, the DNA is TGTGCCAGCAGCTCCGAAGTACAGGGTGAAGCTTTCTTT. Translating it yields CASSSEVQGEAFF.

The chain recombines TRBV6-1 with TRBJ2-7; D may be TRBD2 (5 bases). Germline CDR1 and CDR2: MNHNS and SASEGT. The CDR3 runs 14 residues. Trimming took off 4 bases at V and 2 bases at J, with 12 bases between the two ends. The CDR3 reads CASSVGGLAYEQYF. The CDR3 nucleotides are TGTGCCAGCAGTGTTGGAGGTCTAGCCTACGAGCAGTACTTC.

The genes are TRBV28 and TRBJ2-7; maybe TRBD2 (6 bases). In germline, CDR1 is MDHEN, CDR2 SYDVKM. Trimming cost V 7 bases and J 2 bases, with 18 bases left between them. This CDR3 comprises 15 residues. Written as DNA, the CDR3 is TGTGCCAGCAAAGTCCCGGGACTTGTCGCCTACGAGCAGTACTTC. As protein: CASKVPGLVAYEQYF.

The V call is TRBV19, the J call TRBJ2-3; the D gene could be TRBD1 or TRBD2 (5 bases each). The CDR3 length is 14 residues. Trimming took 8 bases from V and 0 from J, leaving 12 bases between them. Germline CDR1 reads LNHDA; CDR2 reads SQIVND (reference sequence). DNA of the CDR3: TGTGCCAGTCAGAGGGGACCGAGCACAGATACGCAGTATTTT. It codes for CASQRGPSTDTQYF.

The CDR3 sequence is CANHPGGPFYGYTF. The CDR3 nucleotides are TGTGCCAACCATCCAGGGGGTCCCTTCTATGGCTACACCTTC. The rearrangement joins TRBV10-3 to TRBJ1-2; 7 nucleotides agree with TRBD1. The CDR3 runs 14 residues. Germline V gene data show CDR1 as ENHRY and CDR2 as SYGVKD. The V and J ends lost 10 bases and 4 bases, in that order; junction bases with no gene match: 12.

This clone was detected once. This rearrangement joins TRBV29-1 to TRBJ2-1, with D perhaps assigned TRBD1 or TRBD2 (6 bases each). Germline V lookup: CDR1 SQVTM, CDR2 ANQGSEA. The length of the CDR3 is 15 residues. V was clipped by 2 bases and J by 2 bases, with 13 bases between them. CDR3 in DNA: TGCAGCGTTGAACTAAGGGGGAGGACCTACAATGAGCAGTTCTTC. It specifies CSVELRGRTYNEQFF.

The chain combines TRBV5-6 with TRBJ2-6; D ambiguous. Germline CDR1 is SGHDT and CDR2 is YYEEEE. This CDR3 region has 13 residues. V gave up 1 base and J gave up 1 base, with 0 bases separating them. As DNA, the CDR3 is TGTGCCAGCAGCTTGTCTGGGGCCAACGTCCTGACTTTC. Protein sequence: CASSLSGANVLTF. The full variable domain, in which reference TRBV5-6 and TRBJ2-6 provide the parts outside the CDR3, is DAGVTQSPTHLIKTRGQQVTLRCSPKSGHDTVSWYQQALGQGPQFIFQYYEEEERQRGNFPDRFSGHQFPNYSSELNVNALLLGDSALYLCASSLSGANVLTFGAGSRLTVL.

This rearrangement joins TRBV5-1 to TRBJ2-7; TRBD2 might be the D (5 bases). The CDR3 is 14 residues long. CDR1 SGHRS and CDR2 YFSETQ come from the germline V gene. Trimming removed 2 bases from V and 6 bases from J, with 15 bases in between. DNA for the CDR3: TGCGCCAGCAGCTTTCCCCCGGACTGGGGCGAGCAGTACTTC. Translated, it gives CASSFPPDWGEQYF. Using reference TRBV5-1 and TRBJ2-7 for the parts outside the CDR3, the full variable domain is KAGVTQTPRYLIKTRGQQVTLSCSPISGHRSVSWYQQTPGQGLQFLFEYFSETQRNKGNFPGRFSGRQFSNSRSEMNVSTLELGDSALYLCASSFPPDWGEQYFGPGTRLTVT.

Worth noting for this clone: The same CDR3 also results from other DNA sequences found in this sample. The CDR3 sequence: CASSLKGGTEAFF. The CDR3 bases are TGTGCCAGCAGTCTCAAAGGGGGCACTGAAGCTTTCTTT. The V gene is TRBV7-9, the J gene TRBJ1-1, with D tentatively TRBD1 (6 bases). The CDR3 sequence is 13 residues long. Germline CDR1 is SEHNR and CDR2 is FQNEAQ (reference sequence). Trimming pared 6 bases from V and 4 bases from J, leaving 12 bases between.

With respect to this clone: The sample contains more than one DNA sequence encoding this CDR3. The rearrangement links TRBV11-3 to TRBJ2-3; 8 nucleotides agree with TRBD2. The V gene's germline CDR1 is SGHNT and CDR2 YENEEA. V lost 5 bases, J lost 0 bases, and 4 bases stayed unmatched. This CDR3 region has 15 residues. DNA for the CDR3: TGTGCCAGCAGCCCCGGGGGGGGGAGCACAGATACGCAGTATTTT. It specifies CASSPGGGSTDTQYF.

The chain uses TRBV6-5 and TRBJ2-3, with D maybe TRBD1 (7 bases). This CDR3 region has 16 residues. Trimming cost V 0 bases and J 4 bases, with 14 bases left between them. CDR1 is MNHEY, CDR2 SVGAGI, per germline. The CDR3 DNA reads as TGTGCCAGCAGTTACTCGAGACAGGGAGGAGCAGATACGCAGTATTTT. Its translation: CASSYSRQGGADTQYF.

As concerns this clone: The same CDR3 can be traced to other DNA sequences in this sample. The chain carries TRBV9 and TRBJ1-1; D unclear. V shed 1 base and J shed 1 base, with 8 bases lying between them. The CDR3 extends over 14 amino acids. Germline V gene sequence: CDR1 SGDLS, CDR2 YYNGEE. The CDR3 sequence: CASSVSPTNTEAFF. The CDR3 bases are TGTGCCAGCAGCGTAAGCCCGACGAACACTGAAGCTTTCTTT.

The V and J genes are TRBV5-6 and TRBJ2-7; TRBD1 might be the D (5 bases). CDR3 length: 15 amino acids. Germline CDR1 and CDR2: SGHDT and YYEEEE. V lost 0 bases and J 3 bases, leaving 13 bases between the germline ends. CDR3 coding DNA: TGTGCCAGCAGCTTGGGTCAGGGTGGGGTCTACGAGCAGTACTTC. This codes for CASSLGQGGVYEQYF.

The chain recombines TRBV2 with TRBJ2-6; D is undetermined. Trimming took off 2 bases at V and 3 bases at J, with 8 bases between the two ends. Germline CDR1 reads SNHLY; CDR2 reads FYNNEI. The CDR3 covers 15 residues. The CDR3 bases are TGTGCCAGCAGTGAAATGGGGAATGGGGCCAACGTCCTGACTTTC. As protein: CASSEMGNGANVLTF.

In DNA form, the CDR3 reads TGTGCCAGCAGGCACTTTACAGGAATCGAGGCTTTCTTT. Its protein product is CASRHFTGIEAFF. The chain joins TRBV14 to TRBJ1-1, with TRBD1 as a possible D gene (5 bases). Trimming took off 6 bases at V and 11 bases at J, with 19 bases between the two ends. Germline CDR1 and CDR2: SGHDN and FVKESK. The CDR3 sequence is 13 residues long.

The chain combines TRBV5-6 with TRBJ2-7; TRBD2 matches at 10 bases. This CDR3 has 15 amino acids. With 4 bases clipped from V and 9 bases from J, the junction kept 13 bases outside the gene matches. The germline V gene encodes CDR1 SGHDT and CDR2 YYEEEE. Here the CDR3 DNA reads TGTGCCAGCAGCCCGCTAGCGGGGGCAGCTGGGGGGCAGTACTTC. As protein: CASSPLAGAAGGQYF.

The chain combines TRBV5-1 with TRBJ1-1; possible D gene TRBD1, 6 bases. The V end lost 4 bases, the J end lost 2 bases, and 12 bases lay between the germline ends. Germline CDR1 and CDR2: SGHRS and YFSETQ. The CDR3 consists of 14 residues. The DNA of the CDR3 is TGCGCCAGCAGCACGGAACAGGGAAACACTGAAGCTTTCTTT. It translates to CASSTEQGNTEAFF.

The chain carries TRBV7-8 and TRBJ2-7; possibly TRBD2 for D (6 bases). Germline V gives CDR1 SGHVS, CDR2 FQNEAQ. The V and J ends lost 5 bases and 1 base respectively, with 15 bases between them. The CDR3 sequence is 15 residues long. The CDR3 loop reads CASSPLGGNSYEQYF. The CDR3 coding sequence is TGTGCCAGCAGCCCCTTGGGGGGAAATTCCTACGAGCAGTACTTC.